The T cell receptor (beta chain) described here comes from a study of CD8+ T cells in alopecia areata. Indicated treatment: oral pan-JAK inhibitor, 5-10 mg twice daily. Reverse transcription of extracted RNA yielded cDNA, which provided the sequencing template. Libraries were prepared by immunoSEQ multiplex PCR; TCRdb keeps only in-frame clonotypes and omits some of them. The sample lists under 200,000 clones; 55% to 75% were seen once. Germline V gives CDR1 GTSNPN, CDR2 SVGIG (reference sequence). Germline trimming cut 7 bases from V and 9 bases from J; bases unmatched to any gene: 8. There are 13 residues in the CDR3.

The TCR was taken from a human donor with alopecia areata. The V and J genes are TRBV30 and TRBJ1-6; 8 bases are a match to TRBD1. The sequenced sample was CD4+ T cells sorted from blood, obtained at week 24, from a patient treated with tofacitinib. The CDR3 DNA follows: TGTGCCTTGCGCAGGGGGCGCGGTTCACCCCTCCACTTT. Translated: CALRRGRGSPLHF.